This record looks at one T cell receptor beta chain sequence and its context. This clone appeared many times. Its antigen is currently not known. No base qualities exist here, and no much larger clone lies one base off it. This sample was taken from a study of blood T cell repertoires in COVID-19 (dated by TCRdb to 2019 to 2021). Background for the entire study: The collaborator samples originated in the United States, Italy and Spain and spanned the acute and convalescent phases of COVID-19. Nearly every sample came with metadata listing a de-identified subject ID, COVID-19 status, age in years and sex. Where available, HLA class I and class II types were taken from metadata supplied by the sample provider and were not determined by assay-based typing. The dataset comprised deeply sampled blood TCRbeta repertoires from subjects exposed to, actively infected with, or recovered from COVID-19. The samples were drawn from two sources: the first 160 participants of the ongoing ImmuneRACE study, and fewer than 1,500 subjects contributed by 6 global collaborators. The repertoires were released in a freely available public database meant as a resource for research on the immune response to SARS-CoV-2. The material from the prospective study consisted of cDNA or gDNA derived from T cells, B-cell-depleted T cells, or PBMCs.

Results the study describes overall, beyond this receptor: The amount of clinical and demographic metadata varied by source and participant and was provided uncurated.

TCRbeta CDR3 regions were amplified from genomic DNA by means of the immunoSEQ Assay, a bias-controlled multiplex PCR. In the authors' own workflow: Within the assay, amplification of reference gene primers was used to estimate how many nucleated cells each sample contained. Sequence reads were collapsed and filtered to measure the absolute abundance of every unique TCRbeta CDR3 rearrangement. For each sample, productive Simpson clonality was calculated as the square root of Simpson's diversity index over productive rearrangements. The source is immuneACCESS, and TCRdb retained only in-frame sequences with V and J called. Part of the clones is not carried over; for the studies checked, unresolved V genes explain less than half of this, and the remainder is unexplained. V, J and clone size derive from that table, while D and trimming were established from the DNA sequence. A total of some 350,000 clones appear in this sample, about 83% of them only once. Almost 3% of the sample lies in the top ten.

Collaborating institutions collected whole blood in K2EDTA tubes following their own protocols. For TCRbeta analysis, collaborators shipped samples in one of three forms: frozen whole blood, isolated PBMCs, or DNA extracted from either of those sample types. The clonotype was recovered from a man aged 25 to 45 with active or convalescent COVID-19. The sample comprised peripheral blood.

Here the CDR3 is given as CASSSLAGSNTGELFF. The DNA sequence is given as TGCGCCAGCAGCTCCTTAGCGGGATCGAACACCGGGGAGCTGTTTTTT. Recombination connected TRBV5-1 to TRBJ2-2; TRBD2 agrees with 8 junctional bases. From the germline V gene, CDR1 is SGHRS and CDR2 is YFSETQ. V is cut back by 3 bases and J by 0 bases, with 4 bases in the junction unmatched. Taken from cysteine to phenylalanine, the CDR3 has 16 residues. Only the CDR3 portion is preserved as DNA: 48 bases, with reading frame beginning at the first base.